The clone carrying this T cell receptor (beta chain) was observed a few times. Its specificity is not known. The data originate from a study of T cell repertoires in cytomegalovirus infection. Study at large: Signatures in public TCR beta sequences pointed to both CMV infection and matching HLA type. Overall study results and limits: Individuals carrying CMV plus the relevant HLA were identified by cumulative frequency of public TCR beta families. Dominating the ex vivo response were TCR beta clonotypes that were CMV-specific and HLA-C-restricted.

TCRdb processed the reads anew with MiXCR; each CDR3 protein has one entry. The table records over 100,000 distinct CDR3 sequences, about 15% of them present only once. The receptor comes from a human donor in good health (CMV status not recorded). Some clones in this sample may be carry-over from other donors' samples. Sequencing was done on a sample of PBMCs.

CDR3 bases: TGTGCCATCAGCGCCCAGGGGAGCGAGCAGTACTTC. This translates into CAISAQGSEQYF. The chain is built from TRBV10-3 and TRBJ2-7; D might be TRBD1 (6 bases). CDR3 length: 12 residues. Germline loops: CDR1 ENHRY, CDR2 SYGVKD. Trimming pared 6 bases from V and 6 bases from J, leaving 12 bases between.